These 16 T cell receptor beta chains came from one sample sequenced in a study of control samples from healthy donors and cancer patients (dated by TCRdb to the early 2020s). The library was obtained by the immunoSEQ multiplex PCR assay. As stored in TCRdb, this immuneACCESS dataset retains in-frame rearrangements with V and J assigned. A fraction of the clones does not appear; measured against another copy, unresolved V genes explain less than half of the discrepancy, and the remainder lacks a known reason. This sample comprises roughly 150,000 clones, roughly 93% of them detected only once. Together, the top ten hold roughly 5.7% of the sample. Sequencing was carried out using blood. The source of these receptors is a man between 18 and 29 years old in good health.

V usage is TRBV5-6 and J usage is TRBJ1-2; maybe TRBD1 (6 bases). This CDR3 has 15 residues. The germline V gene has CDR1 SGHDT and CDR2 YYEEEE. Trimming took off 1 base at V and 0 bases at J, with 10 bases between the two ends. CDR3 amino acids: CASSLFNRANYGYTF. Here the CDR3 DNA reads TGTGCCAGCAGCTTGTTTAACAGGGCTAACTATGGCTACACCTTC.

The genes are TRBV4-3 and TRBJ1-2, with D maybe TRBD1 (6 bases). V was shortened by 0 bases and J by 6 bases, with 20 bases between the two germline ends. The CDR3 covers 17 residues. CDR1 and CDR2 from the germline V gene are LGHNA and YSLEER. The CDR3: CASSQDMGWGAVDGYTF. In nucleotides, the CDR3 is TGCGCCAGCAGCCAAGATATGGGTTGGGGGGCGGTGGATGGCTACACCTTC.

The chain recombines TRBV5-4 with TRBJ1-1; D not resolved. The CDR3 spans 13 residues. Germline-derived CDR1 and CDR2 are SGHNT and YYREEE (reference sequence). V was clipped by 6 bases and J by 5 bases, with 14 bases between them. CDR3 DNA sequence: TGTGCCAGCAAGCTTGGTTCGGGAACTGAAGCTTTCTTT. Its translation: CASKLGSGTEAFF.

V usage is TRBV7-3 and J usage is TRBJ2-3; 11 positions agree with TRBD2. Germline V gene data show CDR1 as SGHTA and CDR2 as FQGTGA. The CDR3 sequence is 19 residues long. V lost 1 base, J lost 6 bases, and 15 bases stayed unmatched. CDR3 in amino acids: CASSLRPTSFGTSGDTQYF. CDR3 coding DNA: TGTGCCAGCAGCTTAAGGCCCACCTCATTCGGGACTAGCGGTGATACGCAGTATTTT. Based on the CDR3 plus reference TRBV7-3 and TRBJ2-3, the full variable domain is GAGVSQTPSNKVTEKGKYVELRCDPISGHTALYWYRQSLGQGPEFLIYFQGTGAADDSGLPNDRFFAVRPEGSVSTLKIQRTERGDSAVYLCASSLRPTSFGTSGDTQYFGPGTRLTVL.

V gene TRBV5-1 combines with J gene TRBJ2-3; a possible D gene is TRBD1 (6 bases). Germline V gives CDR1 SGHRS, CDR2 YFSETQ. V was trimmed by 3 bases and J by 1 base, leaving 9 bases between them. The CDR3 totals 14 residues. The CDR3 loop reads CASSSAGGTDTQYF. DNA for the CDR3: TGCGCCAGCAGCTCGGCAGGGGGCACAGATACGCAGTATTTT.

This chain connects TRBV9 to TRBJ2-7; D perhaps matches TRBD2 (5 bases). Germline V gives CDR1 SGDLS, CDR2 YYNGEE. Trimming shortened V by 0 bases and J by 4 bases, and 11 bases separated the two germline ends. This CDR3 is built from 14 residues. Here the CDR3 DNA reads TGTGCCAGCAGCGTAGCCGCGGGCATATACGAGCAGTACTTC. It specifies CASSVAAGIYEQYF.

V and J are TRBV3-1 (or the pseudogene TRBV3-2) and TRBJ1-2, with D unresolved. Per germline, CDR1 LGHDT and CDR2 YNNKEL (reference sequence). With 4 bases removed from V and 3 bases from J, the gap between germline ends came to 12 bases. The CDR3 extends over 14 amino acids. CDR3 DNA: TGTGCCAGCAGCCCACGGAGCATCTACTATGGCTACACCTTC. Translating it yields CASSPRSIYYGYTF.

This rearrangement joins TRBV6-5 to TRBJ1-4; weak D call: TRBD1 (6 bases). Between the trimmed V and J ends, which lost 11 bases and 0 bases, there was a span of 16 bases. The CDR3 spans 15 residues. Germline loops: CDR1 MNHEY, CDR2 SVGAGI. CDR3 protein: CAGAGTLSTNEKLFF. The DNA for the CDR3 is TGTGCCGGTGCCGGGACACTCTCAACTAATGAAAAACTGTTTTTT.

This chain links TRBV4-2 with TRBJ1-4; 7 bases match TRBD1. The V gene's germline CDR1 is LGHNA and CDR2 YNFKEQ. The CDR3 is 14 amino acids. Losses at the gene ends were 2 bases for V and 6 bases for J; bases not matched to a gene: 3. The CDR3 is CASSQRQGDEKLFF. CDR3 coding DNA: TGTGCCAGCAGCCAAAGACAGGGAGATGAAAAACTGTTTTTT.

This clone occurred once. This chain uses TRBV27 with TRBJ2-7; a weak D match, TRBD2 (6 bases). V was cut by 5 bases and J by 7 bases, with 15 bases left in between. Germline CDR1 and CDR2: MNHEY and SMNVEV (reference sequence). The CDR3 is 13 amino acids. CDR3 in amino acids: CASSPLNLAEQYF. The CDR3 bases are TGTGCCAGCAGTCCGCTGAATCTAGCGGAGCAGTACTTC.

The chain couples TRBV27 to TRBJ2-2; TRBD1 matches 7 bases. The V and J ends lost 4 bases and 5 bases, in that order; junction bases with no gene match: 1. In germline, CDR1 is MNHEY, CDR2 SMNVEV (reference sequence). This CDR3 has 13 residues. CDR3: CASSWTGTGELFF. The CDR3 DNA reads TGTGCCAGCAGTTGGACAGGAACCGGGGAGCTGTTTTTT.

This chain uses TRBV7-2 with TRBJ2-7, with 9 positions matching TRBD1. CDR1 SGHTA and CDR2 FQGNSA come from the germline V gene. This CDR3 is built from 15 residues. Trimming at V came to 6 bases and at J to 3 bases, leaving 9 bases not matched to a gene. The CDR3 here is CASRETWDRDYEQYF. DNA for the CDR3: TGTGCCAGCAGGGAAACGTGGGACAGGGACTACGAGCAGTACTTC.

The chain couples TRBV11-2 to TRBJ2-7, with D maybe TRBD2 (5 bases). Looked up from germline, CDR1 is SGHAT and CDR2 is FQNNGV. Trimming removed 2 bases at V and 7 bases at J, with 6 bases between. The CDR3 is 11 amino acids. The CDR3, as DNA: TGTGCCAGCAGCTTAAGGGAGGAGCAGTACTTC. This codes for CASSLREEQYF.

The rearrangement joins TRBV6-5 to TRBJ1-5; D is undetermined. V was cut by 1 base and J by 1 base, with 5 bases left in between. Germline-derived CDR1 and CDR2 are MNHEY and SVGAGI. The CDR3 covers 14 residues. Here the CDR3 reads CASSYYRSNQPQHF. The CDR3 nucleotides read TGTGCCAGCAGTTACTATAGGAGCAATCAGCCCCAGCATTTT.

The rearrangement uses TRBV27 and TRBJ2-3; either TRBD1 or TRBD2 may fit D (5 bases each). In germline, CDR1 is MNHEY, CDR2 SMNVEV (reference sequence). Trimming left V 10 bases short and J 5 bases short, with 22 bases between. The CDR3 is 15 residues long. For the CDR3, the DNA is TGTGCCACCCACCCATCCGGGACGCGATTAGATACGCAGTATTTT. Its translation: CATHPSGTRLDTQYF.

With respect to this clone: The junction does not match germline at one end; this may be a read error. The chain uses TRBV3-1 (or the pseudogene TRBV3-2) and TRBJ2-7; 9 bases fit TRBD1. Germline CDR1 LGHDT, CDR2 YNNKEL (reference sequence). The CDR3 consists of 15 residues. CDR3 nucleotides: TGTGCCAGCAGCAAGGGGACAGGGTTCTCCAACGAGCAGTACTTC. Amino acid sequence: CASSKGTGFSNEQYF.